This T cell receptor beta chain was obtained from a study of T cell responses to AZD1222 COVID-19 vaccine. Turning to this clone: Its antigen is undetermined.

The protocol was immunoSEQ multiplex PCR, while the TCRdb copy is restricted to in-frame clones and leaves out a portion. The table records more than 95,000 clones, around 89% of them present only once. General study results and limits: The CD4 TCRs associated with vaccination extended across spike and predominated at 160-218 and 743-854. Clonal diversity was possibly underestimated, and white British individuals and females predominated among donors. There were repertoire samples only from the period after the peak T cell response. Just a handful of AZD1222 recipients were seropositive at baseline.

Germline CDR1 and CDR2: MGHRA and YSYEKL. The CDR3 consists of 17 residues. Trimming removed 4 bases at V and 4 bases at J, with 22 bases between. The rearrangement links TRBV4-1 to TRBJ1-1, with a tentative D call TRBD1 (5 bases). This specimen was peripheral blood, taken on day 0 of AZD1222 vaccination. The receptor was isolated from an adult in good health. CDR3 sequence: CASSPTLGGIMATEAFF. Written as DNA, the CDR3 is TGCGCCAGCAGCCCCACCCTGGGGGGGATAATGGCCACTGAAGCTTTCTTT.